A selection of T cell receptor beta chains follows, all from one sample in a study of blood T cell repertoires in COVID-19. Only in-frame clones appear in the TCRdb table, and some are missing; sequencing was by immunoSEQ multiplex PCR. The data hold under 150,000 clones, with over 75% observed a single time. Sequenced: peripheral blood. These receptors all come from a man aged 50 or older with acute or convalescent COVID-19. The conserved cysteine and the conserved F or W are not part of the CDR3 here.

j_call: TRBJ1-3
v_call: TRBV19
cdr3_aa: ASSIERSPRFSGNTIY

j_call: TRBJ2-1
v_call: TRBV3-1/TRBV3-2
cdr3_aa: ASSSSGGAYNEQF

j_call: TRBJ1-1
v_call: TRBV7-3
cdr3_aa: ASSSQGQGITEAF

j_call: TRBJ1-2
v_call: TRBV6-6
cdr3_aa: ASSYDQGLVGYT

j_call: TRBJ2-2
v_call: TRBV6-6
cdr3_aa: ASRLGLVGELF

j_call: TRBJ2-7
v_call: TRBV5-4
cdr3_aa: ASSLGSRQGAHEQY

j_call: TRBJ1-6
v_call: TRBV19
cdr3_aa: ASSIGQGYSPLH

j_call: TRBJ1-1
v_call: TRBV5-1
cdr3_aa: ASSLADRLNTEAF

j_call: TRBJ1-6
v_call: TRBV25-1
cdr3_aa: ASSESRGYNSPLH

j_call: TRBJ1-2
v_call: TRBV6-1
cdr3_aa: ASSEALQGFGGYT

j_call: TRBJ2-3
v_call: TRBV5-1
cdr3_aa: ASSFSGDTQY

j_call: TRBJ2-5
v_call: TRBV7-2
cdr3_aa: ASSWTSGGQETQY

j_call: TRBJ1-1
v_call: TRBV6-1
cdr3_aa: ASSHDRGLTTEAF

j_call: TRBJ1-2
v_call: TRBV2
cdr3_aa: ASSGESNYGYT

j_call: TRBJ1-2
v_call: TRBV28
cdr3_aa: ASTPRPGQGAWYGYT

j_call: TRBJ2-3
v_call: TRBV10-3
cdr3_aa: AISGSDTQY

j_call: TRBJ1-5
v_call: TRBV4-1
cdr3_aa: ASSQFAGTGGASNQPQH

j_call: TRBJ1-6
v_call: TRBV6-2/TRBV6-3
cdr3_aa: ASSLRTVRWDSPLH

j_call: TRBJ2-2
v_call: TRBV11-3
cdr3_aa: ASSLEADTGELF

j_call: TRBJ1-1
v_call: TRBV9
cdr3_aa: ASIPTPREEDTEAF

j_call: TRBJ1-1
v_call: TRBV5-6
cdr3_aa: ASSIGAVMNTEAF

j_call: TRBJ1-1
v_call: TRBV5-6
cdr3_aa: ASSRRTERGTEAF